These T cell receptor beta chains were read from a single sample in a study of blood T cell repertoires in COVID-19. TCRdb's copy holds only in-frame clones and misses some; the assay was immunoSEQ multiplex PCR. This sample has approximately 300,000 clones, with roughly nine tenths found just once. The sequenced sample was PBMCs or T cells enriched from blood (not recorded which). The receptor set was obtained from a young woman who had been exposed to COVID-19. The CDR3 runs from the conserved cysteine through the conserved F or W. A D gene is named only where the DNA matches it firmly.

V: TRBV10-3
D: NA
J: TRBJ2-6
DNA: TGTGCCACCCGGCCGACGGGGTCTGGGGCCAACGTCCTGACTTTC
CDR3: CATRPTGSGANVLTF

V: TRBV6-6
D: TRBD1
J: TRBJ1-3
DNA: TGTGCCAGCATCCCCCCCTTTAGACAGGGGAGAAACACCATATATTTT
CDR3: CASIPPFRQGRNTIYF

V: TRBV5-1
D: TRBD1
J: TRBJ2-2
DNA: TGCGCCAGCAGCTCCCTCAGGGGGCAGCTTTTCACCGGGGAGCTGTTTTTT
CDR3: CASSSLRGQLFTGELFF

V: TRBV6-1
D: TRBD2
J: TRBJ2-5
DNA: TGTGCCAGCAGTGAAGAGGGACTAGCGGGGGGGCTACGAGAGACCCAGTACTTC
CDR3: CASSEEGLAGGLRETQYF

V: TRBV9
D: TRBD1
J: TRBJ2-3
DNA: TGTGCCAGCAGCGTCAGGACAGGTTTGGATACGCAGTATTTT
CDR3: CASSVRTGLDTQYF

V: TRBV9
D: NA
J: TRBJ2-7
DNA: TGTGCCAGCAGCGAGGGGATGGACGGCTACGAGCAGTACTTC
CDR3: CASSEGMDGYEQYF

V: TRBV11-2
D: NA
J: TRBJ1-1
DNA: TGTGCCAGCAGCTTTCGGGTAGGGGGGAACACTGAAGCTTTCTTT
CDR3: CASSFRVGGNTEAFF

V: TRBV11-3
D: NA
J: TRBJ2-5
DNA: TGTGCCAGCAGCTTAGCACACGGTGCAGGGATCTCGGAGACCCAGTACTTC
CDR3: CASSLAHGAGISETQYF

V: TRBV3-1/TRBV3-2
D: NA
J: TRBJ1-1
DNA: TGTGCCAGCAGCCTGGAGGACAGGAACACTGAAGCTTTCTTT
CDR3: CASSLEDRNTEAFF

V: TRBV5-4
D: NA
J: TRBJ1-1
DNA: TGTGCCAGCAGCTTGGTCAGTCAGAGGATCACTGAAGCTTTCTTT
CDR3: CASSLVSQRITEAFF

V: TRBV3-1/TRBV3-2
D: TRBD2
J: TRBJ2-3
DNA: TGTGCCAGCAGCCACGCGAACATCAGATCCGGGACTAGCGGCACAGATACGCAGTATTTT
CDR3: CASSHANIRSGTSGTDTQYF

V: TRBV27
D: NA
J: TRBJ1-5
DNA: TGTGCCAGCAGTTTACAGGGTAGCAATCAGCCCCAGCATTTT
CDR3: CASSLQGSNQPQHF

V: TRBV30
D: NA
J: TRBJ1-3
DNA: TGTGCCTGGAGGGCAGGAAACACCATATATTTT
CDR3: CAWRAGNTIYF

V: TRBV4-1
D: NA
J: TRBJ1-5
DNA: TGCGCCAGCAGCCAAGTCCGGTTCAAGCAGCCCCAGCATTTT
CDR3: CASSQVRFKQPQHF

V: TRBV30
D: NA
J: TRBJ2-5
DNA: TGTGCCTGGAGTGGCCCGGGGGGCGGCGAGACCCAGTACTTC
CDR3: CAWSGPGGGETQYF

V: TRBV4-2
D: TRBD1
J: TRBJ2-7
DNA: TGTGCCAGCAGCCCCGGGACAGGGCTTTACTACGAGCAGTACTTC
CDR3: CASSPGTGLYYEQYF

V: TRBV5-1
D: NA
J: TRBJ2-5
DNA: TGCGCCAGCAGCTTGGGTCCTAACGCGTTAGAGACCCAGTACTTC
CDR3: CASSLGPNALETQYF

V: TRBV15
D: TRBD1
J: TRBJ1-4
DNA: TGTGCCACCAGCCCCAATCGACAGGGGGCGGGAAAACTGTTTTTT
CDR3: CATSPNRQGAGKLFF

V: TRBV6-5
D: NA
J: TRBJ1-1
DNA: TGTGCCAGCATCTTACAAGCGGGGAACACTGAAGCTTTCTTT
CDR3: CASILQAGNTEAFF

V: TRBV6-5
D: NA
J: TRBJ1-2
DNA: TGTGCCAGCGCAAGGCCCGGCAGGGGTAACTATGGCTACACCTTC
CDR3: CASARPGRGNYGYTF